The present entry profiles one TCR beta chain with its context. Germline V gives CDR1 MDHEN, CDR2 SYDVKM. Trimming removed 2 bases from V and 1 base from J, with 8 bases in between. CDR3 length equals 14 residues. An approximately 210 ng quantity of DNA, 30,000 to 35,000 T cell genomes, went into the sorted-subset replicate PCRs. In the authors' workflow: ImmunoSEQ only sent back junction sequences with no quality scores, so filtering was done differently. Data came from immunoSEQ multiplex PCR; TCRdb stores just in-frame clones and leaves some out. The V and J calls and clone size come from that table; D and trimming were worked out from the DNA. The table shows roughly 1,100,000 clones, with roughly 80% occurring only once. This entry comes from a study of shared clonotypes between healthy human individuals. Study at large: Every donor yielded three CD4 naive, three CD4 memory, two CD8 naive and one CD8 memory plate.

The gene calls are TRBV28 and TRBJ1-2; the D is unclear. The clonotype comes from a man aged 18 to 29 in good health. Sequenced material: memory CD4+ T cells sorted from blood. As for subset: CD45RA-negative fraction. This chain's CDR3 is CASSLGVINYGYTF. Written as DNA, the CDR3 is TGTGCCAGCAGTTTAGGTGTGATTAACTATGGCTACACCTTC.